This TCR beta chain came from a study of blood T cells in healthy people across ages. Study observations and caveats: Estimates of total diversity, which came from one million sequenced T cells, were considered to be underestimates.

This clonotype was observed many times. Its antigen is still unknown. The CDR3 spans 13 residues. Germline CDR1 reads SQVTM; CDR2 reads ANQGSEA. Between the trimmed V and J ends, which lost 4 bases and 3 bases, there was a span of 10 bases. The second PCR ran roughly 7 to 12 cycles with a sample-barcoded 5' primer and J-beta primers. TCRdb re-called the 5' RACE reads through MiXCR, storing one row per CDR3 protein. This table holds around 320,000 distinct CDR3 sequences, roughly 26% found once. Each donor had roughly 10 milliliters of peripheral blood drawn. The specimen was blood. This TCR came from a woman in her seventies in good health. This rearrangement joins TRBV29-1 to TRBJ2-1; D possibly corresponds to TRBD1 (5 bases). Written as DNA, the CDR3 is TGCAGCGTTGCCAGGGCGATCTACAATGAGCAGTTCTTC. Its protein product is CSVARAIYNEQFF.